The 30 T cell receptor beta chains below were found in one sample sequenced in a study of cytotoxic CD8 clonotypes in ibrutinib-treated CLL. Profiling relied on immunoSEQ multiplex PCR, and the TCRdb table lists in-frame clones only, not all of them. This sample has over 140,000 clones; 80% occur once, and the top ten carry roughly 7.2%. The sample consisted of PBMCs, taken after 36 months of ibrutinib treatment. The receptors were sampled from a human donor with chronic lymphocytic leukemia.

The chain uses TRBV9 and TRBJ1-2; D not resolved. This CDR3 spans 15 amino acids. Trimming shortened V by 0 bases and J by 6 bases, and 15 bases separated the two germline ends. The germline V gene has CDR1 SGDLS and CDR2 YYNGEE. CDR3 loop: CASSVDSHDQHGYTF. CDR3 DNA sequence: TGTGCCAGCAGCGTAGACAGTCATGATCAACATGGCTACACCTTC.

This clone has a single count. The chain joins TRBV7-9 to TRBJ2-6; D unresolved. Germline-derived CDR1 and CDR2 are SEHNR and FQNEAQ (reference sequence). V was cut by 1 base and J by 2 bases, with 12 bases left in between. The CDR3 totals 17 residues. In DNA, the CDR3 is TGTGCCAGCAGCTTAGACATGTCGACGACTGGGGCCAACGTCCTGACTTTC. Translation gives CASSLDMSTTGANVLTF.

V usage is TRBV9 and J usage is TRBJ2-1, with TRBD2 identical over 7 bases. Germline values: CDR1 SGDLS, CDR2 YYNGEE. The J segment lost 8 bases and the V segment lost 0 bases, leaving 5 bases of the junction unmatched. The CDR3 consists of 14 residues. CDR3 DNA: TGTGCCAGCAGCGTAGGGACTAGTCGTTATGAGCAGTTCTTC. Translated: CASSVGTSRYEQFF. Full variable domain (outside the CDR3, taken from reference TRBV9 and TRBJ2-1): DSGVTQTPKHLITATGQRVTLRCSPRSGDLSVYWYQQSLDQGLQFLIQYYNGEERAKGNILERFSAQQFPDLHSELNLSSLELGDSALYFCASSVGTSRYEQFFGPGTRLTVL.

In the case of this clone: Distinct nucleotide sequences in the sample also encode this CDR3. The chain links TRBV6-6 to TRBJ1-5, with D possibly being TRBD1 (5 bases). The CDR3 has 14 residues. Germline V CDR1 and CDR2: MNHNY, SVGAGI (reference sequence). Trimming took off 0 bases at V and 7 bases at J, with 10 bases between the two ends. This CDR3 reads CASSYSGQSQPQHF. In nucleotides, the CDR3 is TGTGCCAGCAGTTACTCGGGGCAAAGCCAGCCCCAGCATTTT.

This clone was recorded only once. V is TRBV5-8 and J is TRBJ1-1; 7 positions agree with TRBD1. CDR1 is SGHTS, CDR2 YDEGEE, per germline. The V and J ends lost 4 bases and 3 bases, in that order; junction bases with no gene match: 6. The CDR3 is 14 amino acids. The CDR3, as DNA: TGTGCCAGCAGCACAGGACAGGATTACACTGAAGCTTTCTTT. Encoded protein: CASSTGQDYTEAFF.

This clone was counted a single time. The genes are TRBV18 and TRBJ2-1, with 10 bases matching TRBD1. The CDR3 consists of 14 residues. Germline assignment: CDR1 KGHSH and CDR2 LQKENI. J was trimmed by 5 bases and V by 4 bases; bases with no gene match: 2. The CDR3 protein is CASSRQGANNEQFF. The CDR3 nucleotides read TGTGCCAGCTCACGACAGGGGGCAAACAATGAGCAGTTCTTC.

The V gene is TRBV4-2, the J gene TRBJ2-2; D is undetermined. V was cut by 1 base and J by 6 bases, with 0 bases left in between. This CDR3 region has 11 residues. Germline assignment: CDR1 LGHNA and CDR2 YNFKEQ. CDR3 nucleotide sequence: TGTGCCAGCAGCCAAGCCGGGGAGCTGTTTTTT. This sequence encodes CASSQAGELFF.

The V call is TRBV5-1, the J call TRBJ2-7; tentatively, D is TRBD1 (6 bases). The CDR3 loop spans 14 amino acids. CDR1 is SGHRS and CDR2 is YFSETQ in the germline V gene. V was pared by 1 base and J by 2 bases, with 10 bases between. As DNA, the CDR3 is TGCGCCAGCAGCTTGACAGGACAGACCTACGAGCAGTACTTC. Translating it yields CASSLTGQTYEQYF. The full variable domain, completed using reference TRBV5-1 and TRBJ2-7, is KAGVTQTPRYLIKTRGQQVTLSCSPISGHRSVSWYQQTPGQGLQFLFEYFSETQRNKGNFPGRFSGRQFSNSRSEMNVSTLELGDSALYLCASSLTGQTYEQYFGPGTRLTVT.

This clone occurred once. The chain couples TRBV18 to TRBJ1-6, with D tentatively TRBD1 (5 bases). Trimming stripped 2 bases from V and 8 bases from J, with 7 bases between. The germline V gene has CDR1 KGHSH and CDR2 LQKENI. This CDR3 region has 13 residues. CDR3 sequence: CASSPMGDSPLHF. The CDR3 DNA reads as TGTGCCAGCTCACCAATGGGGGATTCACCCCTCCACTTT.

V and J are TRBV7-2 and TRBJ2-3; D gene ambiguous. V gave up 4 bases and J gave up 3 bases, with 14 bases separating them. This CDR3 is built from 15 residues. Per the germline V gene, CDR1 is SGHTA and CDR2 is FQGNSA. This chain's CDR3 is CASSSQVAGTDTQYF. DNA of the CDR3: TGTGCCAGCAGCTCCCAGGTAGCCGGGACAGATACGCAGTATTTT. Combining the CDR3 with reference TRBV7-2 and TRBJ2-3 gives the whole variable domain GAGVSQSPSNKVTEKGKDVELRCDPISGHTALYWYRQSLGQGLEFLIYFQGNSAPDKSGLPSDRFSAERTGGSVSTLTIQRTQQEDSAVYLCASSSQVAGTDTQYFGPGTRLTVL.

This clone was seen only a few times. The V gene is TRBV20-1, the J gene TRBJ1-3, with a weak D call TRBD1 (5 bases). Germline assignment: CDR1 DFQATT and CDR2 SNEGSKA (reference sequence). This CDR3 region has 11 residues. V was clipped by 7 bases and J by 8 bases, with 12 bases between them. CDR3 DNA: TGCAGTGTTCGGGGCGGTGACACCATATATTTT. This gives the protein CSVRGGDTIYF.

The chain is built from TRBV20-1 and TRBJ2-7; D remains unclear. Germline CDR1 and CDR2: DFQATT and SNEGSKA (reference sequence). Trimming shortened V by 0 bases and J by 4 bases, and 4 bases separated the two germline ends. The CDR3 is made up of 11 amino acids. CDR3 sequence: CSAREVYEQYF. The DNA for the CDR3 is TGCAGTGCTAGAGAGGTTTACGAGCAGTACTTC.

This clone showed up just once. The chain has TRBV25-1 and TRBJ2-7; D uncertain. In germline, CDR1 is MGHDK, CDR2 SYGVNS. The CDR3 spans 12 residues. V lost 1 base, J lost 5 bases, and 6 bases lay in between. In nucleotides, the CDR3 is TGTGCCAGCAGTGAATCCGCGGACGAGCAGTACTTC. This codes for CASSESADEQYF.

The J gene is TRBJ2-1, the V gene TRBV5-1; the match to TRBD2 covers 10 bases. V shed 3 bases, J shed 0 bases, and the junction held 15 bases outside the gene matches. The length of the CDR3 is 20 residues. Germline-derived CDR1 and CDR2 are SGHRS and YFSETQ. The CDR3 is CASSSARGAGGPSSYNEQFF. The CDR3 DNA is TGCGCCAGCAGCTCAGCAAGGGGAGCGGGAGGGCCAAGCTCCTACAATGAGCAGTTCTTC.

This clone has only a few counts. V and J are TRBV7-9 and TRBJ1-1; no firm D call. The CDR3 sequence is 14 residues long. Trimming removed 1 base at V and 4 bases at J, with 10 bases between. Germline V CDR1 and CDR2: SEHNR, FQNEAQ (reference sequence). CDR3 DNA: TGTGCCAGCAGCTTAGGTCCAGGCGCCACTGAAGCTTTCTTT. This translates into CASSLGPGATEAFF.

The chain uses TRBV7-6 and TRBJ2-2; the D is unclear. Trimming stripped 2 bases from V and 8 bases from J, with 6 bases between. The CDR3 has 12 residues. Germline assignment: CDR1 SGHVS and CDR2 FNYEAQ. The DNA of the CDR3 is TGTGCCAGCAGCTTATGGCGGGGGGAGCTGTTTTTT. It codes for CASSLWRGELFF.

In its sample, this clone was seen a few times. The chain is built from TRBV29-1 and TRBJ1-5, with TRBD1 matching over 7 bases. The CDR3 runs 13 residues. Trimming took 6 bases from V and 0 from J; bases not matched to a gene: 2. Germline values: CDR1 SQVTM, CDR2 ANQGSEA. CDR3 in DNA: TGCAGCGTACAGGGGCTTAGCAATCAGCCCCAGCATTTT. It yields the protein CSVQGLSNQPQHF.

The chain joins TRBV7-9 to TRBJ2-7; 9 bases fit TRBD1. Germline V gene sequence: CDR1 SEHNR, CDR2 FQNEAQ (reference sequence). Unmatched junction bases numbered 19, after V lost 10 bases and J lost 9 bases. This CDR3 is 15 amino acids long. The CDR3 nucleotides are TGTGCCACCCCTTATTACACGGGACAGGGATTTGGGCAGTACTTC. This gives the protein CATPYYTGQGFGQYF.

The rearrangement joins TRBV6-4 to TRBJ2-7; D not resolved. The ends were cut back, 10 bases at V and 0 bases at J, with 7 bases in the middle. This CDR3 comprises 11 residues. Germline V CDR1 and CDR2: MRHNA, SNTAGT. The CDR3 reads CANPNSYEQYF. CDR3 nucleotides: TGTGCCAACCCAAACTCCTACGAGCAGTACTTC.

The chain is built from TRBV5-1 and TRBJ1-1; D gene unclear. V shed 4 bases and J shed 2 bases, with 12 bases lying between them. The CDR3 runs 14 residues. The germline V gene has CDR1 SGHRS and CDR2 YFSETQ. CDR3: CASSPGAYNTEAFF. The CDR3 DNA is TGCGCCAGCAGCCCCGGTGCATACAACACTGAAGCTTTCTTT. Full variable domain (outside the CDR3, taken from reference TRBV5-1 and TRBJ1-1): KAGVTQTPRYLIKTRGQQVTLSCSPISGHRSVSWYQQTPGQGLQFLFEYFSETQRNKGNFPGRFSGRQFSNSRSEMNVSTLELGDSALYLCASSPGAYNTEAFFGQGTRLTVV.

This clone was detected only a few times. The chain combines TRBV5-1 with TRBJ2-3; TRBD2 matches 9 bases. The length of the CDR3 is 16 residues. Looked up from germline, CDR1 is SGHRS and CDR2 is YFSETQ. Trimming removed 4 bases from V and 2 bases from J; junction bases left unmatched: 8. The CDR3 bases are TGCGCCAGCAGCCTCACAGCGGGGGGTTTCACAGATACGCAGTATTTT. Its translation is CASSLTAGGFTDTQYF.

This chain joins TRBV2 and TRBJ1-5, with D uncertain. Germline V gene data show CDR1 as SNHLY and CDR2 as FYNNEI. The V and J ends lost 5 bases and 3 bases respectively, with 11 bases between them. There are 14 residues in the CDR3. The DNA of the CDR3 is TGTGCCAGCAGTCCAGACACGGTCAATCAGCCCCAGCATTTT. Protein sequence: CASSPDTVNQPQHF.

Written as DNA, the CDR3 is TGTGCCAGCAGTGAAGTTTTGGGACAGGGGGATGACGAGCAGTACTTC. Its protein product is CASSEVLGQGDDEQYF. The genes are TRBV6-1 and TRBJ2-7; 11 bases are a match to TRBD1. Germline V gives CDR1 MNHNS, CDR2 SASEGT. The CDR3 is 16 amino acids. V shed 1 base and J 5 bases; nucleotides not matched to a gene: 7.

The chain couples TRBV4-1 to TRBJ2-5; weak D call: TRBD2 (7 bases). CDR1 MGHRA and CDR2 YSYEKL come from the germline V gene. This CDR3 spans 16 amino acids. The V gene lost 1 base and the J gene lost 4 bases, with 16 bases spanning the gap. CDR3 region: CASSQGLGGPGETQYF. CDR3 DNA sequence: TGCGCCAGCAGCCAAGGGTTGGGGGGGCCGGGAGAGACCCAGTACTTC.

The chain recombines TRBV6-5 with TRBJ2-3; D gene unclear. Trimming cost V 2 bases and J 0 bases, with 9 bases left between them. The CDR3 runs to 15 residues. CDR1 is MNHEY and CDR2 is SVGAGI in the germline V gene. CDR3 sequence (DNA): TGTGCCAGCAGTTACCATCTCCGCAGCACAGATACGCAGTATTTT. Amino acid sequence: CASSYHLRSTDTQYF.

The rearrangement uses TRBV6-6 and TRBJ1-2, with TRBD1 identical over 12 bases. The CDR3 is 13 residues long. In germline, CDR1 is MNHNY, CDR2 SVGAGI (reference sequence). V shed 5 bases and J 8 bases; nucleotides not matched to a gene: 3. As DNA, the CDR3 is TGTGCCAGCAGTACAGGGACAGGGGGCGGCTACACCTTC. Amino acid sequence: CASSTGTGGGYTF.

The CDR3 loop reads CAIRTTGTYEQYF. CDR3 coding DNA: TGTGCCATCAGAACCACAGGGACCTACGAGCAGTACTTC. This chain connects TRBV10-3 to TRBJ2-7; TRBD1 might be the D (6 bases). The length of the CDR3 is 13 residues. Germline-derived CDR1 and CDR2 are ENHRY and SYGVKD. Between the trimmed V and J ends, which lost 6 bases and 2 bases, there was a span of 11 bases.

The chain links TRBV9 to TRBJ1-1; perhaps TRBD1 as D (6 bases). From germline, CDR1 is SGDLS and CDR2 YYNGEE. The CDR3 is 15 amino acids. The V end lost 0 bases, the J end lost 0 bases, and 9 bases lay between the germline ends. The CDR3 loop is CASSVAGQVNTEAFF. The CDR3 region has the DNA TGTGCCAGCAGCGTAGCGGGACAAGTGAACACTGAAGCTTTCTTT.

This clone was counted between two and nine times. The CDR3 reads CASRNQGTYEQYF. CDR3 DNA: TGCGCCAGCAGAAATCAGGGCACCTACGAGCAGTACTTC. This sequence joins TRBV4-1 and TRBJ2-7; tentative D call: TRBD1 (5 bases). Germline CDR1 is MGHRA and CDR2 is YSYEKL. V was trimmed by 6 bases and J by 2 bases, leaving 11 bases between them. The CDR3 runs 13 residues.

The chain links TRBV14 to TRBJ2-7; D is unclear. V was trimmed by 5 bases and J by 1 base, leaving 6 bases between them. The CDR3 length is 12 residues. Germline V lookup: CDR1 SGHDN, CDR2 FVKESK. The CDR3 spells CASSWSSYEQYF. The CDR3 coding sequence is TGTGCCAGCAGCTGGAGTTCCTACGAGCAGTACTTC.